The clone carrying this TCR beta chain came up many times. Its antigen remains unidentified. For the library, individual cDNA molecules each received unique molecular identifiers. MiXCR, applied by TCRdb to the RACE reads, yields one record per CDR3 protein. Of a few hundred thousand distinct CDR3 sequences in the sample, around 5.5% are singletons; the top ten hold around 8.6%. The CDR3 is 17 amino acids. Trimming removed 3 bases from V and 6 bases from J; junction bases left unmatched: 16. The germline gives CDR1 SGHRS, CDR2 YFSETQ. Time point indicated: pre-sensitization, week 0. The treatment denotes: therapeutic diphenylcyclopropenone sensitization with weekly scalp DPC. This entry belongs to a study of human T cells and chemical hapten exposure. Study results and limitations: Alopecia in all donors means immunity may differ from healthy individuals. Versus controls, significantly more large CDR3 similarity clusters arose from expanded TCRs. There was no change with DPC sensitization in TCRs above 1 in 1000 frequency.

This receptor was taken from a woman aged 18-30 years with alopecia areata. Some clones in this sample may be carry-over from other donors' samples. V usage is TRBV5-1 and J usage is TRBJ2-3; 7 nucleotides line up with TRBD2. The sample consisted of whole blood, taken in connection with sensitization to the hapten diphenylcyclopropenone (DPC). Here the CDR3 reads CASSSGRTGTTTDTQYF. The CDR3 coding sequence is TGCGCCAGCAGCTCCGGGCGAACCGGGACTACAACCGATACGCAGTATTTT.